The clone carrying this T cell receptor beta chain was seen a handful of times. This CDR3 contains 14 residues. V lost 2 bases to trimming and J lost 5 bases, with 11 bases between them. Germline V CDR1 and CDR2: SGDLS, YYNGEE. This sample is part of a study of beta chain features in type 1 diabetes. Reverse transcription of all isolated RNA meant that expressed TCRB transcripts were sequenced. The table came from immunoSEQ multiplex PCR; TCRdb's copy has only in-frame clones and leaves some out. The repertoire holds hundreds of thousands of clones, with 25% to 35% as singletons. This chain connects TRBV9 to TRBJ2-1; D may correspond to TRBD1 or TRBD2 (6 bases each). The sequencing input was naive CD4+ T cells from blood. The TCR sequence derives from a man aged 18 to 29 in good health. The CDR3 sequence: CASSVGGRDNEQFF. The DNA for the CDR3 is TGTGCCAGCAGCGTCGGGGGCAGGGACAATGAGCAGTTCTTC.